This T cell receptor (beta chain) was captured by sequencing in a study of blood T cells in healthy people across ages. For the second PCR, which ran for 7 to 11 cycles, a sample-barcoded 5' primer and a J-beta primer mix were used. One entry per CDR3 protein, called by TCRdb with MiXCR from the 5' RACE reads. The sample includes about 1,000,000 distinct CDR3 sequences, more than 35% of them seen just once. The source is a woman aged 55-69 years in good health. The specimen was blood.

As DNA, the CDR3 is TGTGCCAGCAGCTTAGCTCCGGGCGGGCTCGGCACCGGGGAGCTGTTTTTT. This gives the protein CASSLAPGGLGTGELFF. The V and J genes are TRBV7-2 and TRBJ2-2, with D perhaps TRBD2 (5 bases). Germline lookup yields CDR1 SGHTA and CDR2 FQGNSA. The V end was cut by 0 bases, the J end by 4 bases, with 15 bases between. The CDR3 is made up of 17 amino acids.